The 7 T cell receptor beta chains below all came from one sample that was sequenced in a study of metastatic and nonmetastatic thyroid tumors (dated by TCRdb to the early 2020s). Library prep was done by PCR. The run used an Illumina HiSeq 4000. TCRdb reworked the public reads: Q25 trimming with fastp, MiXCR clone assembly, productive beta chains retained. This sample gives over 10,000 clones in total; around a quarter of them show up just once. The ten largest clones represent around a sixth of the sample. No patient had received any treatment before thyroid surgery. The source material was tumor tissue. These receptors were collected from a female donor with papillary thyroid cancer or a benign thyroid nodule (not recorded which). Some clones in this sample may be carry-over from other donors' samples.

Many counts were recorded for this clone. CDR3 loop: CSQVTSGVEADTQYF. The CDR3 DNA is TGCAGCCAGGTTACTAGCGGGGTGGAAGCAGATACGCAGTATTTT. J is TRBJ2-3 and V is TRBV20-1; 10 bases line up with TRBD2. CDR1 and CDR2 from the germline V gene are DFQATT and SNEGSKA (reference sequence). There are 15 residues in the CDR3.

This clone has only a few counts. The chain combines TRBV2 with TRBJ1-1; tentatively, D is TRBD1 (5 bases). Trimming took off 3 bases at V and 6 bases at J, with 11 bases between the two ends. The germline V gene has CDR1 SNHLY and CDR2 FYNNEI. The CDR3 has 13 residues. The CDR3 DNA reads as TGTGCCAGCAGTGAGGAAAGGGGCGCTGAAGCTTTCTTT. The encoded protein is CASSEERGAEAFF.

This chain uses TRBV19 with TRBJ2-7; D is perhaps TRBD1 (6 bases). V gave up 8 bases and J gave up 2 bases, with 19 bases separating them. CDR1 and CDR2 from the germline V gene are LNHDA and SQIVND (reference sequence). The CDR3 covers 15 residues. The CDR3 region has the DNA TGTGCCAGTTCTAGAGGGGGTCGGCGGGCCTACGAGCAGTACTTC. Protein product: CASSRGGRRAYEQYF.

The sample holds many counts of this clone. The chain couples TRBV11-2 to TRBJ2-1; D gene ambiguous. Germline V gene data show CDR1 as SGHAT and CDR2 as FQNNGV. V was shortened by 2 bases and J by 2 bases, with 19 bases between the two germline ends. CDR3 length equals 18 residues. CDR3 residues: CASSLNPSYLGTYNEQFF. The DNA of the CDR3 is TGTGCCAGCAGCTTAAATCCCTCGTATTTGGGTACCTACAATGAGCAGTTCTTC.

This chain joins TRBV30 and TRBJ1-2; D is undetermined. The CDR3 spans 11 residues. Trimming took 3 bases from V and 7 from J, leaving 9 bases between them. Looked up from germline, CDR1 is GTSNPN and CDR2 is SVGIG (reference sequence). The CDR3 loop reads CAWRRRGGYTF. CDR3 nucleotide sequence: TGTGCCTGGAGACGTCGGGGTGGCTACACCTTC.

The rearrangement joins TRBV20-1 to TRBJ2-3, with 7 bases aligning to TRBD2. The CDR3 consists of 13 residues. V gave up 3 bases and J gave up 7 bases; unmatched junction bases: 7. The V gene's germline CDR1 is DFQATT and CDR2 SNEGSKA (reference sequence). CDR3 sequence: CSASVAGVNTQYF. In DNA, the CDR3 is TGCAGTGCTAGTGTTGCGGGAGTGAATACGCAGTATTTT.

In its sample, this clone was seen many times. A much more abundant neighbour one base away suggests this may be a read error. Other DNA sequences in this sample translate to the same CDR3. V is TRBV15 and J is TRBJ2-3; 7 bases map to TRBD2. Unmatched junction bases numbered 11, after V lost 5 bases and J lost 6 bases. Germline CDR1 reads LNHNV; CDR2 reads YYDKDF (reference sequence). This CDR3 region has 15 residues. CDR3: CATSLGGGATDTQYF. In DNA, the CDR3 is TGTGCCACCAGCCTGGGGGGAGGGGCCACGGATACGCAGTATTTT.